A selection of T cell receptor beta chains follows, all from one sample in a study of cytomegalovirus exposure and HLA in healthy donors. Measured with immunoSEQ multiplex PCR; TCRdb has only the in-frame clones, and not every one. The sample carries 150,000 to 200,000 clones, roughly nine tenths recorded once. Sequenced sample: PBMCs. Receptors were obtained from a woman between 25 and 40 years old in good health and CMV-seronegative. The CDR3 runs from the conserved cysteine through the conserved F or W. Fields, in order: clone size, D gene, V gene, J gene, CDR3 DNA, CDR3 protein. The D gene is left open where the match is weak. Expanded clones are given a class, and other clones once, few, many or no size at all.

>few|-|TRBV7-2|TRBJ1-1
TGTGCCAGCAGCTTAGCAGAGGCCACTGAAGCTTTCTTT
CASSLAEATEAFF
>-|-|TRBV29-1|TRBJ2-1
TGCAGCGTTGGGGCCAATGAGCAGTTCTTC
CSVGANEQFF
>-|-|TRBV5-6|TRBJ2-7
TGTGCCAGCAGCTTGGGTGTCCCTGGGGAGCAGTACTTC
CASSLGVPGEQYF
>-|-|TRBV20-1|TRBJ2-1
TGCAGTGCTAGCCCCCTCGCGGTCTTC
CSASPLAVF
>-|-|TRBV27|TRBJ2-5
TGTGCCAGCAGCGGGGGGCAGGAGACCCAGTACTTC
CASSGGQETQYF
>once|-|TRBV10-2|TRBJ1-2
TGCGCCAGCAGTGGGGGTCAGGGTAGGGGCTACACCTTC
CASSGGQGRGYTF
>-|TRBD1|TRBV7-6|TRBJ2-1
TGTGCCAGCAGCCTCGGACAGGGGGCAACCAATGAGCAGTTCTTC
CASSLGQGATNEQFF
>-|-|TRBV7-2|TRBJ1-5
TGTGCCAGCAGCTTAATCGGTGGGGGGTCTGGCAATCAGCCCCAGCATTTT
CASSLIGGGSGNQPQHF
>-|-|TRBV5-1|TRBJ2-3
TGCGCCAGCAGCTTGTTAGTCGGGTCGAGGGCAGATACGCAGTATTTT
CASSLLVGSRADTQYF
>-|-|TRBV5-4|TRBJ2-5
TGTGCCAGCAGCTTGCAGGGCCTGGGGGAGACCCAGTACTTC
CASSLQGLGETQYF
>-|-|TRBV4-1|TRBJ2-7
TGCGCCAGCAGCCAGAGACAGGCCTCCTACGAGCAGTACTTC
CASSQRQASYEQYF
>-|-|TRBV14|TRBJ2-1
TGTGCCAGCAGCCAAGAGTCTGGAATCCAGTACAATGAGCAGTTCTTC
CASSQESGIQYNEQFF
>-|-|TRBV6-4|TRBJ2-7
TGTGCCAGCAGTGACGTCAGGGACAAAGTACACGAGCAGTACTTC
CASSDVRDKVHEQYF
>-|-|TRBV5-1|TRBJ2-5
TGCGCCAGCAGGCTGGAGCCCGGGATGGGAGAGACCCAGTACTTC
CASRLEPGMGETQYF
>-|TRBD1|TRBV27|TRBJ2-7
TGTGCCAGCAGTTTACGAACAGGGGGCGGCGAGCAGTACTTC
CASSLRTGGGEQYF
>-|-|TRBV28|TRBJ1-2
TGTGCCAGCAGTTTATCAGGGAAAGGCTACACCTTC
CASSLSGKGYTF
>-|-|TRBV5-1|TRBJ2-3
TGCGCCAGCAGCTTGGGTGGGCAAGGCGGCACAGATACGCAGTATTTT
CASSLGGQGGTDTQYF
>once|-|TRBV7-2|TRBJ2-7
TGTGCCAGCAGCCCAAGGACGGGGGGCAACGAGCAGTACTTC
CASSPRTGGNEQYF
>-|-|TRBV4-2|TRBJ1-2
TGTGCCAGCAGCCAAGACCTCAACGAGGCAGCCAAATTC
CASSQDLNEAAKF
>-|TRBD2|TRBV5-1|TRBJ2-1
TGCGCCAGCAGCGATGATGTGGGACTAGCTTCCCAGTTCTTC
CASSDDVGLASQFF
>few|-|TRBV11-3|TRBJ2-2
TGTGCCAGCAGCCGGGACACTTCCACCGGGGAGCTGTTTTTT
CASSRDTSTGELFF
>-|-|TRBV7-6|TRBJ2-5
TGTGCCAGCAGCTCCGGACAGCCAACGGGGGCCCAGTACTTC
CASSSGQPTGAQYF
>-|-|TRBV19|TRBJ2-3
TGTGCCAGTAGTATCCCTAGCGAGAGCACAGATACGCAGTATTTT
CASSIPSESTDTQYF
>-|TRBD1|TRBV6-5|TRBJ1-1
TGTGCCAGCAGTACCTCCCGGGACAGTGAGAATGAAGCTTTCTTT
CASSTSRDSENEAFF
>-|TRBD2|TRBV5-4|TRBJ2-2
TGTGCCAGCAGCTTGGTTCGGACTAGCGGCACCGGGGAGCTGTTTTTT
CASSLVRTSGTGELFF
>-|TRBD1|TRBV11-1|TRBJ2-7
TGTGCCAGCAGCTCAAGGACAGGGTACGGCGAGCAGTACTTC
CASSSRTGYGEQYF
>-|TRBD1|TRBV28|TRBJ1-2
TGTGCCAGCAGGACAGGGGGAGGCGGCTACACCTTC
CASRTGGGGYTF
>few|-|TRBV29-1|TRBJ1-1
TGCAGCGTTGAGGGGGGGGTGGGCACTGAAGCTTTCTTT
CSVEGGVGTEAFF
>-|TRBD1|TRBV9|TRBJ1-1
TGTGCCAGCAGCGGGACAGGGGGCGCGGGTTGGACTGAAGCTTTCTTT
CASSGTGGAGWTEAFF
>-|TRBD1|TRBV4-2|TRBJ1-2
TGTGCCAGCAGCCATACCACAGGGGATCTTGGCTACACCTTC
CASSHTTGDLGYTF
>many|-|TRBV7-9|TRBJ2-1
TGTGCCAGCAGAGGGTGGGCGGGATCGGACGTCTACAATGAGCAGTTCTTC
CASRGWAGSDVYNEQFF
>-|-|TRBV4-2|TRBJ1-6
TGTGCCAGCAGCCAAGATGGGGACAACTCCTATAATTCACCCCTCCACTTT
CASSQDGDNSYNSPLHF
>-|-|TRBV7-9|TRBJ1-1
TGTGCCAGCAGCTTAGTTGTTGGATTGAACACTGAAGCTTTCTTT
CASSLVVGLNTEAFF